The 24 T cell receptor beta chains below were found in one sample sequenced in a study of cytomegalovirus exposure and HLA in healthy donors. Data came from immunoSEQ multiplex PCR; TCRdb stores just in-frame clones and leaves some out. This sample yields a few hundred thousand clones, of which just over 85% are seen a single time; 0.84% belongs to the top ten. Sequencing was carried out using PBMCs. Receptors were obtained from a woman in her late teens or twenties in good health and CMV-seronegative.

The V gene is TRBV19, the J gene TRBJ1-4; TRBD1 matches 9 bases. With 5 bases clipped from V and 8 bases from J, the junction kept 9 bases outside the gene matches. This CDR3 spans 15 amino acids. CDR1 is LNHDA, CDR2 SQIVND, per germline (reference sequence). DNA of the CDR3: TGTGCCAGTAGTCCCCTGGACAGGGGAGGAGAAAAACTGTTTTTT. Protein: CASSPLDRGGEKLFF.

This clone was found once. The chain is built from TRBV4-2 and TRBJ2-5; 8 nucleotides line up with TRBD2. CDR3 length: 17 residues. The V gene end was trimmed by 3 bases and the J gene end by 5 bases; junction bases not matched to a gene: 14. Germline CDR1 LGHNA, CDR2 YNFKEQ. The CDR3, as DNA: TGTGCCAGCAGCCACTACTTAGAACGGGAGGGGGGGGAGACCCAGTACTTC. This encodes CASSHYLEREGGETQYF.

The chain recombines TRBV6-4 with TRBJ2-1; the match to TRBD2 covers 9 bases. Trimming removed 7 bases from V and 5 bases from J; junction bases left unmatched: 0. CDR1 is MRHNA and CDR2 is SNTAGT in the germline V gene. The CDR3 loop spans 12 amino acids. CDR3 sequence reads: CASTSGNNEQFF. In DNA form, the CDR3 reads TGTGCCAGCACTAGCGGGAACAATGAGCAGTTCTTC.

This sequence joins TRBV5-4 and TRBJ2-7, with 7 bases lining up with TRBD1. The CDR3 spans 14 residues. V was clipped by 4 bases and J by 7 bases; unmatched bases: 11. In germline, CDR1 is SGHNT, CDR2 YYREEE (reference sequence). CDR3 amino acids: CASSRGQLLEEQYF. CDR3 in DNA: TGTGCCAGCAGCAGGGGACAGCTGTTGGAAGAGCAGTACTTC.

This rearrangement joins TRBV11-2 to TRBJ2-7; D is unresolved. There are 14 residues in the CDR3. Germline CDR1 and CDR2: SGHAT and FQNNGV. Trimming took off 4 bases at V and 7 bases at J, with 17 bases between the two ends. CDR3 loop: CASSSSSGFGEQYF. CDR3 nucleotides: TGTGCCAGCAGCTCCTCCTCCGGGTTCGGGGAGCAGTACTTC. Drawing the rest from reference TRBV11-2 and TRBJ2-7, the complete variable domain is EAGVAQSPRYKIIEKRQSVAFWCNPISGHATLYWYQQILGQGPKLLIQFQNNGVVDDSQLPKDRFSAERLKGVDSTLKIQPAKLEDSAVYLCASSSSSGFGEQYFGPGTRLTVT.

This chain uses TRBV18 with TRBJ1-2; 7 nucleotides match TRBD1. This CDR3 is 15 amino acids long. Germline assignment: CDR1 KGHSH and CDR2 LQKENI. Trimming removed 2 bases from V and 8 bases from J; junction bases left unmatched: 11. The CDR3 DNA reads TGTGCCAGCTCACCAAGGGGGCCACCCGGGTGGGGCTACACCTTC. Protein product: CASSPRGPPGWGYTF.

The V gene is TRBV27, the J gene TRBJ1-2, with TRBD1 as a possible D gene (5 bases). This CDR3 comprises 14 residues. From germline, CDR1 is MNHEY and CDR2 SMNVEV (reference sequence). V shed 3 bases and J shed 4 bases, with 12 bases lying between them. In nucleotides, the CDR3 is TGTGCCAGCAGTTTGGGAGGGGACCTCTATGGCTACACCTTC. The encoded protein is CASSLGGDLYGYTF.

This chain uses TRBV14 with TRBJ2-1; tentatively, D is TRBD2 (6 bases). CDR3 size: 11 residues. V was clipped by 4 bases and J by 8 bases, with 6 bases between them. Germline V CDR1 and CDR2: SGHDN, FVKESK. The CDR3 protein is CASSRRDEQFF. CDR3 nucleotides: TGTGCCAGCAGCCGGAGGGATGAGCAGTTCTTC.

The chain joins TRBV5-6 to TRBJ1-1, with TRBD1 matching 9 bases. This CDR3 comprises 15 residues. From germline, CDR1 is SGHDT and CDR2 YYEEEE. V lost 3 bases, J lost 0 bases, and 3 bases stayed unmatched. This CDR3 is CASSWTGDMNTEAFF. CDR3 sequence (DNA): TGTGCCAGCAGCTGGACAGGGGACATGAACACTGAAGCTTTCTTT.

V usage is TRBV7-9 and J usage is TRBJ2-3; 11 positions agree with TRBD1. V lost 7 bases and J lost 3; bases outside the gene matches: 9. Germline V lookup: CDR1 SEHNR, CDR2 FQNEAQ (reference sequence). The CDR3 spans 16 residues. The CDR3 is CASTRWRDRGTDTQYF. Here the CDR3 DNA reads TGTGCCAGCACCCGCTGGCGGGACAGGGGGACAGATACGCAGTATTTT.

This clone was counted a few times. The rearrangement joins TRBV28 to TRBJ1-2, with D unresolved. The CDR3 length is 12 residues. V was trimmed by 3 bases and J by 4 bases, leaving 6 bases between them. Germline CDR1 is MDHEN and CDR2 is SYDVKM. Here the CDR3 reads CASSFPFYGYTF. For the CDR3, the DNA is TGTGCCAGCAGTTTCCCCTTCTATGGCTACACCTTC.

This chain links TRBV18 with TRBJ2-1; a weak D match, TRBD2 (5 bases). Trimming took off 3 bases at V and 2 bases at J, with 14 bases between the two ends. The CDR3 has 16 amino acids. CDR1 KGHSH and CDR2 LQKENI come from the germline V gene. The CDR3: CASSPFRGSAYNEQFF. CDR3 DNA sequence: TGTGCCAGCTCACCGTTCAGAGGGTCCGCCTACAATGAGCAGTTCTTC.

The gene calls are TRBV7-2 and TRBJ2-7, with 7 bases aligning to TRBD1. The CDR3 length is 17 residues. V lost 1 base, J lost 2 bases, and 11 bases stayed unmatched. From germline, CDR1 is SGHTA and CDR2 FQGNSA. The chain's CDR3 is CASSLESSGQGAYEQYF. CDR3 nucleotides: TGTGCCAGCAGCTTAGAGTCAAGCGGTCAGGGGGCCTACGAGCAGTACTTC.

V gene TRBV9 combines with J gene TRBJ1-2; the D gene is possibly TRBD1 (6 bases). The CDR3 is 13 amino acids. Germline lookup yields CDR1 SGDLS and CDR2 YYNGEE. V was trimmed by 2 bases and J by 8 bases, leaving 13 bases between them. The CDR3 protein is CASSVVGGRGYTF. DNA for the CDR3: TGTGCCAGCAGCGTGGTCGGGGGGCGAGGCTACACCTTC.

The chain links TRBV10-3 to TRBJ2-2, with TRBD1 matching 8 bases. Germline loops: CDR1 ENHRY, CDR2 SYGVKD. With 2 bases clipped from V and 2 bases from J, the junction kept 4 bases outside the gene matches. CDR3 size: 16 residues. In nucleotides, the CDR3 is TGTGCCATCAGTGAGCTGGGACAGGATAACACCGGGGAGCTGTTTTTT. Translated, it gives CAISELGQDNTGELFF.

In its sample, this clone was seen a few times. The junction shows a germline mismatch at one end, possibly a read error. The V and J genes are TRBV9 and TRBJ1-2; D gene uncertain. CDR1 SGDLS and CDR2 YYNGEE come from the germline V gene. The length of the CDR3 is 8 residues. For the CDR3, the DNA is TGTGCCAGCAGCCCTTCCGCCTTC. Translating it yields CASSPSAF.

The chain employs TRBV5-6 and TRBJ2-5; 7 nucleotides agree with TRBD2. The germline V gene has CDR1 SGHDT and CDR2 YYEEEE. The junction had 11 bases not matched to a gene; V was cut back by 0 bases and J by 9 bases. The CDR3 length is 15 residues. The CDR3 coding sequence is TGTGCCAGCAGCTTGGTGCCCCGGGACCGGGGGGCCCAGTACTTC. Its protein is CASSLVPRDRGAQYF.

This clone was seen only once. The rearrangement uses TRBV9 and TRBJ2-2; 7 positions match TRBD2. With V trimmed by 4 bases and J by 4 bases, 7 bases remained unmatched. CDR3 length: 15 amino acids. Germline V gene data show CDR1 as SGDLS and CDR2 as YYNGEE. CDR3: CASSPTSAATGELFF. CDR3 sequence (DNA): TGTGCCAGCAGCCCCACTAGCGCAGCCACCGGGGAGCTGTTTTTT.

The chain joins TRBV4-3 to TRBJ2-2; 10 bases agree with TRBD2. CDR1 and CDR2 (germline): LGHNA, YSLEER. The V segment lost 3 bases and the J segment 5 bases; nucleotides outside the gene matches: 15. This CDR3 is 19 amino acids long. The CDR3 DNA is TGCGCCAGCAGCCACCGAGCCATAACTGCTAGCGGGAGTACCGGGGAGCTGTTTTTT. This codes for CASSHRAITASGSTGELFF.

The genes are TRBV19 and TRBJ2-3; possibly TRBD2 for D (7 bases). The germline gives CDR1 LNHDA, CDR2 SQIVND (reference sequence). The CDR3 loop spans 14 amino acids. In nucleotides, the CDR3 is TGTGCATCGGGGGGCAAGCTTTTGGCAGATACGCAGTATTTT. Protein product: CASGGKLLADTQYF.

V usage is TRBV7-9 and J usage is TRBJ2-1; tentatively, D is TRBD2 (6 bases). CDR1 SEHNR and CDR2 FQNEAQ come from the germline V gene (reference sequence). V shed 6 bases and J shed 8 bases, with 14 bases lying between them. The CDR3 has 13 residues. The CDR3 DNA follows: TGTGCCAGCAGGTTTTCGGGGGAGGATGAGCAGTTCTTC. Its translation: CASRFSGEDEQFF.

This chain links TRBV27 with TRBJ1-1, with 7 positions matching TRBD1. The CDR3 length is 14 residues. Germline CDR1 is MNHEY and CDR2 is SMNVEV (reference sequence). The V segment lost 2 bases and the J segment 3 bases; nucleotides outside the gene matches: 3. This chain's CDR3 is CASSLQGVYTEAFF. CDR3 coding DNA: TGTGCCAGCAGTTTACAGGGGGTGTACACTGAAGCTTTCTTT.

This chain links TRBV9 with TRBJ2-2, with D maybe TRBD2 (6 bases). Trimming removed 0 bases at V and 3 bases at J, with 12 bases between. CDR3 length equals 16 residues. Germline V gene sequence: CDR1 SGDLS, CDR2 YYNGEE. CDR3 sequence reads: CASSVATRLDTGELFF. DNA for the CDR3: TGTGCCAGCAGCGTAGCTACTAGACTAGACACCGGGGAGCTGTTTTTT.

The rearrangement joins TRBV7-2 to TRBJ1-3; no reliable D call. In germline, CDR1 is SGHTA, CDR2 FQGNSA. V was shortened by 3 bases and J by 2 bases, with 14 bases between the two germline ends. The CDR3 is 16 amino acids. CDR3 sequence (DNA): TGTGCCAGCAGCTTCGGAGCCGTCGGGACTGGAAACACCATATATTTT. Its translation is CASSFGAVGTGNTIYF.